The 6 T cell receptor beta chains below all came from one sample that was sequenced in a study of monozygotic twins with inflammatory bowel disease. With the 5' RACE reads reprocessed, TCRdb shows one record per CDR3 protein and no DNA. The data show roughly 100,000 distinct CDR3 sequences, and the top ten clones hold approximately 2%. Sequencing used blood. Receptors originate from a human donor with ulcerative colitis or Crohn's disease, or a healthy co-twin of an affected twin (not recorded which).

This chain links TRBV5-1 with TRBJ2-1; TCRdb gives TRBD2 as the D gene, but with no DNA this cannot be confirmed. The germline CDR1 and CDR2 sequences are SGHRS and YFSETQ. CDR3 length: 19 amino acids. This CDR3 is CASSLRTSGGLSSYNEQFF.

The CDR3 is CSVELGTENYEQYF. V is TRBV29-1 and J is TRBJ2-7; TCRdb proposes TRBD1, but this gene call is untestable without DNA. CDR1 is SQVTM, CDR2 ANQGSEA, per germline. This CDR3 has 14 amino acids.

The chain recombines TRBV20-1 with TRBJ2-7; without DNA, the TCRdb call of TRBD1 cannot be checked. In germline, CDR1 is DFQATT, CDR2 SNEGSKA (reference sequence). This CDR3 has 17 amino acids. The CDR3 protein is CSARGDRGLNLFYEQYF.

This chain uses TRBV7-9 with TRBJ1-3; as DNA is missing, the TRBD1 call by TCRdb cannot be tested. The CDR3 length is 16 residues. Germline CDR1 is SEHNR and CDR2 is FQNEAQ (reference sequence). CDR3 residues: CASSPSQAASGNTIYF.

The chain has TRBV6-1 and TRBJ1-5; checking the TCRdb D call of TRBD1 is not possible without DNA. The germline gives CDR1 MNHNS, CDR2 SASEGT. The CDR3 runs to 16 residues. Here the CDR3 reads CASSEVPGGPYQPQHF.

The chain employs TRBV12-3 or TRBV12-4 and TRBJ1-2. The CDR3 has 11 residues. The CDR3 spells CASSGYLGYTF.